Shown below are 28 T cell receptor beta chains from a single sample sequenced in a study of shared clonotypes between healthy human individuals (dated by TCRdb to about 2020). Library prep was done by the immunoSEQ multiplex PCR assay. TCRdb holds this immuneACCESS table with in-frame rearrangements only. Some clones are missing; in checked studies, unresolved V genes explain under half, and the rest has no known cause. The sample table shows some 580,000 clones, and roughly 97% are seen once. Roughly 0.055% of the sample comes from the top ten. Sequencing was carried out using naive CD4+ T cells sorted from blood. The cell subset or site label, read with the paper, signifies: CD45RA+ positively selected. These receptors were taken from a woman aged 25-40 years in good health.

The CDR3 sequence: CASSLATGETQYF. In DNA form, the CDR3 reads TGCGCCAGCAGCTTGGCCACCGGGGAGACCCAGTACTTC. The chain couples TRBV5-1 to TRBJ2-5; D remains ambiguous. CDR1 SGHRS and CDR2 YFSETQ come from the germline V gene. This CDR3 comprises 13 residues. V was trimmed by 0 bases and J by 5 bases, leaving 8 bases between them.

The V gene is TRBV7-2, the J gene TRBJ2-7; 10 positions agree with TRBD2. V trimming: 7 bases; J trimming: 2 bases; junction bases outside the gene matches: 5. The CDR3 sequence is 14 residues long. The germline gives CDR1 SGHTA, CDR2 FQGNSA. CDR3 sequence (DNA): TGTGCCAGCACCTGGACTAGCGGCCCCTACGAGCAGTACTTC. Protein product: CASTWTSGPYEQYF.

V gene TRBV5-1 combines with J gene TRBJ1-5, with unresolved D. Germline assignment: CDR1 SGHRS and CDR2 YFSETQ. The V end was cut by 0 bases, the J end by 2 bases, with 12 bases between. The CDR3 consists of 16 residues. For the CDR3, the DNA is TGCGCCAGCAGCTTGGAGTCTCCCCGCGGCAATCAGCCCCAGCATTTT. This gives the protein CASSLESPRGNQPQHF. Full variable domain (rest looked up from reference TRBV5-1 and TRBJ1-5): KAGVTQTPRYLIKTRGQQVTLSCSPISGHRSVSWYQQTPGQGLQFLFEYFSETQRNKGNFPGRFSGRQFSNSRSEMNVSTLELGDSALYLCASSLESPRGNQPQHFGDGTRLSIL.

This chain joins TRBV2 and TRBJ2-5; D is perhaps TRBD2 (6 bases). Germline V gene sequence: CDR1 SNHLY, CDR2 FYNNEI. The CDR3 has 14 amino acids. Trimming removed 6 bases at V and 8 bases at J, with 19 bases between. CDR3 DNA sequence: TGTGCCAGCAGCGGACGCCGGGACTCCGACACCCAGTACTTC. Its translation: CASSGRRDSDTQYF.

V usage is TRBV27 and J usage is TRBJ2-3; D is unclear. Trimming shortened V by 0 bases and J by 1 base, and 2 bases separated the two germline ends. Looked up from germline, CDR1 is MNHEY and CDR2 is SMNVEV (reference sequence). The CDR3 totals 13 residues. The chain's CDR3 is CASSLSGTDTQYF. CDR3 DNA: TGTGCCAGCAGTTTATCGGGCACAGATACGCAGTATTTT.

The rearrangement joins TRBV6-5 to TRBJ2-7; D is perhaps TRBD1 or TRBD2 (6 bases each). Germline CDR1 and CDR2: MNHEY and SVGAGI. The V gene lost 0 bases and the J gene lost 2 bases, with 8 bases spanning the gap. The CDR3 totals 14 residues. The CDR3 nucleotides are TGTGCCAGCAGTTACTCGGGGGGCCCCTACGAGCAGTACTTC. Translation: CASSYSGGPYEQYF.

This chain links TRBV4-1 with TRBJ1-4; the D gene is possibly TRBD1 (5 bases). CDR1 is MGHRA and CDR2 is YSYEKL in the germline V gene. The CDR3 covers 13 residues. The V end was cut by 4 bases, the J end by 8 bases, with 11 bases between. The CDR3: CASSLTRGEKLFF. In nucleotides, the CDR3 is TGCGCCAGCAGCCTGACTCGGGGGGAAAAACTGTTTTTT.

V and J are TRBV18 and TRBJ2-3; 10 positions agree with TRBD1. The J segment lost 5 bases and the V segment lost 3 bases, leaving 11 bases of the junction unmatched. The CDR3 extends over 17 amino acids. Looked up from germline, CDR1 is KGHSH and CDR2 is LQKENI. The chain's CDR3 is CASSPLTGQGLGDTQYF. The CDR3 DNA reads TGTGCCAGCTCACCGCTAACGGGACAGGGGCTAGGAGATACGCAGTATTTT.

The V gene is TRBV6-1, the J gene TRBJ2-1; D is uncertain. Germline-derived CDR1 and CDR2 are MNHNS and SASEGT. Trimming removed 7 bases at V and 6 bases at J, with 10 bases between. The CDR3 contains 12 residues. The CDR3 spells CASKWVSNEQFF. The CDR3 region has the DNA TGTGCCAGCAAGTGGGTGAGCAATGAGCAGTTCTTC.

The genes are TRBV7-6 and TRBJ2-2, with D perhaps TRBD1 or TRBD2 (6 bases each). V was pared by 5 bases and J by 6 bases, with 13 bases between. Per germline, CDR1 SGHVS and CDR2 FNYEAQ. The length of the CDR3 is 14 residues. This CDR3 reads CASSPGEEAGELFF. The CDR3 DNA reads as TGTGCCAGCAGCCCAGGGGAGGAAGCCGGGGAGCTGTTTTTT.

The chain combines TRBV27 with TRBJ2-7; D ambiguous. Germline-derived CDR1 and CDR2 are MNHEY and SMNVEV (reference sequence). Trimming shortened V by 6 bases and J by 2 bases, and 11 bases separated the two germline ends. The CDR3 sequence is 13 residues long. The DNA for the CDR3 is TGTGCCAGCAGATTCGGCACGGCCTACGAGCAGTACTTC. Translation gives CASRFGTAYEQYF.

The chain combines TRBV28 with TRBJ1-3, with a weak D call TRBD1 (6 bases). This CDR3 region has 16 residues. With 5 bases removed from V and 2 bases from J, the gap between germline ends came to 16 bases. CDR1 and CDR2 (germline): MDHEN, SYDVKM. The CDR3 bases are TGTGCCAGCAGTACACCGACCACAGGGACTGGAAACACCATATATTTT. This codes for CASSTPTTGTGNTIYF.

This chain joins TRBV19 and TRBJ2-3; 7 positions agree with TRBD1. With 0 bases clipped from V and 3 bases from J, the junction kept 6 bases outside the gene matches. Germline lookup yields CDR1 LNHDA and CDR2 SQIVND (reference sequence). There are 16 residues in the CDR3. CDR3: CASSIEQGEGTDTQYF. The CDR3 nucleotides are TGTGCCAGTAGTATAGAGCAGGGGGAAGGGACAGATACGCAGTATTTT.

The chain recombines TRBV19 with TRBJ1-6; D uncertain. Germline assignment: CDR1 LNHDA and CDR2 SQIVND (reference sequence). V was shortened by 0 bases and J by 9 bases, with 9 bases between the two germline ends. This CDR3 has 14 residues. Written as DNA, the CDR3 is TGTGCCAGTAGTATAGAGGTTTCTTCTTCACCCCTCCACTTT. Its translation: CASSIEVSSSPLHF.

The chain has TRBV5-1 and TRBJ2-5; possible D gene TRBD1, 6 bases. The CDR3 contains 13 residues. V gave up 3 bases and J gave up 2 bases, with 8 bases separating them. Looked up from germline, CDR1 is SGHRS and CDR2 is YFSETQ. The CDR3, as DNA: TGCGCCAGCAGCTACGGACAGCAAGAGACCCAGTACTTC. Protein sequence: CASSYGQQETQYF.

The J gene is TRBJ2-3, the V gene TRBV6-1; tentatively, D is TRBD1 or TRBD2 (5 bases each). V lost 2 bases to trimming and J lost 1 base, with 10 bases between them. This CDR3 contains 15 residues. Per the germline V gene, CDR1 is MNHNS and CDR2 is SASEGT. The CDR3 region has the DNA TGTGCCAGCAGTGAAACGGGGCAGGGCACAGATACGCAGTATTTT. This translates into CASSETGQGTDTQYF.

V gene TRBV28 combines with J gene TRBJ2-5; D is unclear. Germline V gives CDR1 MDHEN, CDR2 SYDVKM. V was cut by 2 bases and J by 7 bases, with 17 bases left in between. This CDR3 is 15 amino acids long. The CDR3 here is CASSLVAPRKSTQYF. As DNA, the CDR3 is TGTGCCAGCAGTTTAGTCGCCCCTCGCAAGTCGACCCAGTACTTC.

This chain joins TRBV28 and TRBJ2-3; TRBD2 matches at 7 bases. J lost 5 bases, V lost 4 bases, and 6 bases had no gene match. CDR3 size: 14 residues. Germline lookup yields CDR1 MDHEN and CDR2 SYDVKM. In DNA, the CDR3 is TGTGCCAGCAGTTGGGCGGGAGCCGGAGATACGCAGTATTTT. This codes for CASSWAGAGDTQYF.

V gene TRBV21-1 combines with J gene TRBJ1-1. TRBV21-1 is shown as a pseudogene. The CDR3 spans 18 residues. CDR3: CASSKGLERTAMNTEAFF. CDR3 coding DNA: TGTGCCAGCAGCAAAGGACTAGAGCGGACAGCGATGAACACTGAAGCTTTCTTT.

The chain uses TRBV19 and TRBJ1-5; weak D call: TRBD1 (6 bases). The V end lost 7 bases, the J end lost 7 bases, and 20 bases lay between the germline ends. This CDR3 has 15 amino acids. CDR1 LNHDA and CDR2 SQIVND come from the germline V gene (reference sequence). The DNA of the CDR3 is TGTGCCAGTACTCAGACAGGAGGGGGTAAACAGCCCCAGCATTTT. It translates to CASTQTGGGKQPQHF.

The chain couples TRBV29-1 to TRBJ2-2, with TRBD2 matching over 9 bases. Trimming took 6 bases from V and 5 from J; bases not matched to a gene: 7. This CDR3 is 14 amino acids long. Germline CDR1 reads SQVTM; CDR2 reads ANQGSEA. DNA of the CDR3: TGCAGCGTAAGGACTAGCGAAAATACCGGGGAGCTGTTTTTT. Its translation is CSVRTSENTGELFF.

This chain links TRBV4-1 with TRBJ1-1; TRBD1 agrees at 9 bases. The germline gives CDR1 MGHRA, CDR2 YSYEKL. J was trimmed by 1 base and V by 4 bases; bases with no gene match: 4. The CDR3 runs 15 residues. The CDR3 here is CASSRGGQGNTEAFF. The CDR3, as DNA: TGCGCCAGCAGCCGGGGGGGACAGGGGAACACTGAAGCTTTCTTT.

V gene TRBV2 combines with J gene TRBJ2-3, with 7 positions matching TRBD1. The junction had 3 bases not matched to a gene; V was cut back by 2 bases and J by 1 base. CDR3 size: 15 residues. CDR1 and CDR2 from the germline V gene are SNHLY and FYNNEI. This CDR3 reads CASSEQGVGTDTQYF. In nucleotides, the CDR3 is TGTGCCAGCAGTGAACAGGGGGTTGGCACAGATACGCAGTATTTT.

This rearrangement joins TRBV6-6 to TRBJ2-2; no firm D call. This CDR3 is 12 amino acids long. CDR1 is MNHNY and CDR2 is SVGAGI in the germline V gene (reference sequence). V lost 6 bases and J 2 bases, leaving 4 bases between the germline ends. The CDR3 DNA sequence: TGTGCCAGCAGATTTAACACCGGGGAGCTGTTTTTT. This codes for CASRFNTGELFF.

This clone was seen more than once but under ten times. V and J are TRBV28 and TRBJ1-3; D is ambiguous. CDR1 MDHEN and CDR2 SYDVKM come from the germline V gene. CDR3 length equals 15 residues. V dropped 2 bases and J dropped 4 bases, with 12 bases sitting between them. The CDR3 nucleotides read TGTGCCAGCAGTTTAGATCCCCAAAGAGGAAACACCATATATTTT. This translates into CASSLDPQRGNTIYF.

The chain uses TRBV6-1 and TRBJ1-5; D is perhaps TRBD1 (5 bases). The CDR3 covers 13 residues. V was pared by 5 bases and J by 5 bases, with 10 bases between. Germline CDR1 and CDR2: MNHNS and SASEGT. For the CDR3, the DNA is TGTGCCAGCAGTTGGGGGGGGGATCAGCCCCAGCATTTT. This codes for CASSWGGDQPQHF.

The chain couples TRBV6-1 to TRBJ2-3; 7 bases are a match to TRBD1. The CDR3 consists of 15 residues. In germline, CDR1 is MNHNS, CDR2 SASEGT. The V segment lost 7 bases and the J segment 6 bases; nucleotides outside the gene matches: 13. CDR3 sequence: CASKFDRVFLDTQYF. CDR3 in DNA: TGTGCCAGCAAATTCGACAGGGTATTTTTGGATACGCAGTATTTT.

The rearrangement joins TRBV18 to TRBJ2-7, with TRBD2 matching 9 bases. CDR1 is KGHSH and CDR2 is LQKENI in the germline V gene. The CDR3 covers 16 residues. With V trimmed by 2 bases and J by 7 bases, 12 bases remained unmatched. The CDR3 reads CASSPKLAGTDTEQYF. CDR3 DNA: TGTGCCAGCTCACCAAAACTAGCGGGCACAGACACTGAGCAGTACTTC.